The present TCR beta chain was sequenced within a study of shared clonotypes between healthy human individuals. Overall study: CD8 memory received one plate per donor, CD8 naive two, CD4 memory three and CD4 naive three.

Clones were sequenced by immunoSEQ multiplex PCR, and TCRdb holds only the in-frame ones, with some missing. This sample yields under 1,900,000 clones, of which approximately 98.5% are seen a single time; roughly 0.36% belongs to the top ten. The donors, healthy adults who were HIV-negative, had experienced no recent acute infections or vaccinations. The CDR3 length is 16 residues. The germline V gene has CDR1 SGHDT and CDR2 YYEEEE. J lost 5 bases, V lost 2 bases, and 8 bases had no gene match. Sequencing was done on a sample of naive CD4+ T cells sorted from blood. Subset indicated: CD45RA+ positively selected. V and J are TRBV5-6 and TRBJ2-4; 9 nucleotides line up with TRBD1. This TCR derives from a man aged 25 to 40 in good health. This CDR3 is CASSFDPRTGENIQYF. The DNA for the CDR3 is TGTGCCAGCAGCTTCGATCCTAGGACAGGGGAAAACATTCAGTACTTC.